The next 8 T cell receptor beta chains were all read from a single sample in a study of shared clonotypes between healthy human individuals. Repertoires were generated with immunoSEQ multiplex PCR, while TCRdb's copy carries only in-frame clones and drops some. The table includes a few million clones, over 85% detected once. Sequencing was performed on naive CD4+ T cells from PBMCs. Subset given: CD45RA+ positively selected. These receptors originate from a man between 18 and 29 years old in good health. Some clones in this sample may be carry-over from other donors' samples.

The V and J genes are TRBV18 and TRBJ2-5, with 10 bases fitting TRBD1. Germline values: CDR1 KGHSH, CDR2 LQKENI. This CDR3 is built from 14 residues. Losses at the gene ends were 2 bases for V and 4 bases for J; bases not matched to a gene: 1. CDR3 nucleotide sequence: TGTGCCAGCTCACCAAGGGACAGGGGAGAGACCCAGTACTTC. Encoded protein: CASSPRDRGETQYF. Full variable domain (rest looked up from reference TRBV18 and TRBJ2-5): NAGVMQNPRHLVRRRGQEARLRCSPMKGHSHVYWYRQLPEEGLKFMVYLQKENIIDESGMPKERFSAEFPKEGPSILRIQQVVRGDSAAYFCASSPRDRGETQYFGPGTRLLVL.

This sequence joins TRBV7-2 and TRBJ2-3; D call uncertain. V was pared by 3 bases and J by 0 bases, with 13 bases between. This CDR3 region has 16 residues. Germline loops: CDR1 SGHTA, CDR2 FQGNSA. The CDR3 is CASSFVASTSTDTQYF. The CDR3 DNA reads TGTGCCAGCAGCTTCGTCGCGAGCACTAGCACAGATACGCAGTATTTT.

V gene TRBV27 combines with J gene TRBJ2-7, with 9 nucleotides matching TRBD1. Trimming took 3 bases from V and 6 from J; bases not matched to a gene: 24. The CDR3 has 20 residues. In germline, CDR1 is MNHEY, CDR2 SMNVEV (reference sequence). CDR3 bases: TGTGCCAGCAGTTTCCGGTCCATCCCAGGCAGGACGGACAGGGGCCGCGAGCAGTACTTC. Translated, it gives CASSFRSIPGRTDRGREQYF.

The V and J genes are TRBV7-9 and TRBJ2-3; possible D gene TRBD2, 5 bases. The V end was cut by 1 base, the J end by 2 bases, with 13 bases between. The CDR3 is 16 amino acids. The germline V gene encodes CDR1 SEHNR and CDR2 FQNEAQ (reference sequence). The CDR3 coding sequence is TGTGCCAGCAGCTTAGTTCAGCGGTTCCCCACAGATACGCAGTATTTT. Translating it yields CASSLVQRFPTDTQYF.

This rearrangement joins TRBV7-7 to TRBJ2-2; D gene unclear. V dropped 0 bases and J dropped 6 bases, with 5 bases sitting between them. In germline, CDR1 is SSHAT, CDR2 FNYEAQ (reference sequence). The CDR3 totals 13 residues. The CDR3 DNA is TGTGCCAGCAGCTTAGCCGGGTCCGGGGAGCTGTTTTTT. Its translation is CASSLAGSGELFF.

The chain combines TRBV28 with TRBJ2-3, with D unresolved. Deletions cut 10 bases from V and 5 bases from J, with 7 bases between. This CDR3 spans 10 amino acids. The germline V gene has CDR1 MDHEN and CDR2 SYDVKM. The CDR3: CATDRDTQYF. CDR3 in DNA: TGTGCCACCGACCGAGATACGCAGTATTTT.

To note about this clone: The sample holds other DNA sequences that translate to the same CDR3. The chain combines TRBV7-8 with TRBJ2-1; the D is unclear. Per the germline V gene, CDR1 is SGHVS and CDR2 is FQNEAQ. V was pared by 5 bases and J by 6 bases, with 5 bases between. CDR3 length equals 11 residues. The CDR3 loop is CASSLVNEQFF. In DNA, the CDR3 is TGTGCCAGCAGCCTGGTCAATGAGCAGTTCTTC.

This chain connects TRBV13 to TRBJ1-2; D possibly corresponds to TRBD1 (5 bases). The CDR3 extends over 16 amino acids. V lost 3 bases, J lost 6 bases, and 20 bases lay in between. The germline V gene encodes CDR1 PRHDT and CDR2 FYEKMQ (reference sequence). The CDR3 nucleotides are TGTGCCAGCAGCTTTCGTCGGTTGGGGCGAGTCGATGGCTACACCTTC. This sequence encodes CASSFRRLGRVDGYTF.